This TCR beta chain was identified in a study of blood T cell repertoires in COVID-19. Looking at the study overall: Samples of COVID-19 (acute and convalescent) were obtained from the United States, Italy and Spain. T cells, B-cell-depleted T cells, or PBMCs provided the cDNA or gDNA that served as material.

The CDR3 runs to 13 residues. J was trimmed by 4 bases and V by 4 bases; bases with no gene match: 4. In germline, CDR1 is LGHDT, CDR2 YNNKEL (reference sequence). Original handling: Quantification of nucleated cells was approximated via reference gene primer amplification. Here immunoSEQ multiplex PCR was the method, and the copy in TCRdb shows in-frame clones only, minus some. D and trimming come from the DNA, and the V and J calls and clone size come from that table. The data show more than 25,000 clones, about 85% seen once. This receptor was taken from a man between 60 and 75 years old with active COVID-19. Sequenced material: peripheral blood. The gene calls are TRBV3-1 (or the pseudogene TRBV3-2) and TRBJ2-7; 7 nucleotides align to TRBD1. The CDR3 nucleotides read TGTGCCAGCAGCCGGGACAGAGCATACGAGCAGTACTTC. This sequence encodes CASSRDRAYEQYF.